What follows describes a single T cell receptor (beta chain). The CDR3 has 20 residues. CDR1 is MNHEY and CDR2 is SMNVEV in the germline V gene (reference sequence). Trimming stripped 8 bases from V and 6 bases from J, with 35 bases between. This specimen comes from a study of blood T cell repertoires in COVID-19. Overall study: COVID-19 samples, acute and convalescent, were from the United States, Italy and Spain. T cells, B-cell-depleted T cells, or PBMCs supplied cDNA or gDNA.

As processed by the authors: Reference gene primer amplification yielded estimated nucleated cell counts. Clones were read by immunoSEQ multiplex PCR, and TCRdb kept only the in-frame ones, dropping some. V, J and clone size are taken as reported in that table, and D and trimming were inferred from the DNA itself. The table records some 530,000 clones, around 85% of them present only once. The chain carries TRBV27 and TRBJ1-5; D might be TRBD1 (6 bases). Sequenced input: peripheral blood. The source of this sequence is a human donor in a cohort sampled during active COVID-19. The chain's CDR3 is CASSPDRLRPTPRQGQPQHF. CDR3 in DNA: TGTGCCAGCTCACCTGACAGGTTGAGGCCGACTCCACGTCAGGGTCAGCCCCAGCATTTT.